The clone carrying this T cell receptor beta chain has more than one count but fewer than ten. This sample was taken from a study of blood T cells in healthy people across ages. This CDR3 region has 15 residues. Deletions cut 4 bases from V and 14 bases from J, with 21 bases between. Looked up from germline, CDR1 is SEHNR and CDR2 is FQNEAQ (reference sequence). A sample-barcoded 5' primer and a J-beta primer mix were used in a second PCR of about 7 to 12 cycles. TCRdb reanalysed the 5' RACE reads using MiXCR and keeps one entry per CDR3 protein. The repertoire holds around 990,000 distinct CDR3 sequences, with less than 45% as singletons.

This TCR derives from a man younger than 35 in good health. The genes are TRBV7-9 and TRBJ1-6, with D tentatively TRBD1 (5 bases). The sample was blood. DNA for the CDR3: TGTGCCAGCAGCTCGACCCCGGGACCCCAGGTGTCCCTCCACTTT. This codes for CASSSTPGPQVSLHF.